This TCR beta chain appears in the sequencing data of a study of blood T cell repertoires in COVID-19. Measured with immunoSEQ multiplex PCR; TCRdb has only the in-frame clones, and not every one. The sample comprises 130,000 or so clones, approximately 86% of which are singletons, and about an eighth rests with the top ten. The CDR3 is 13 amino acids. V dropped 7 bases and J dropped 9; count of bases not matched to a gene: 9. Germline CDR1 and CDR2: MNHEY and SVGAGI. This sequence originates from a woman between 65 and 79 years old with COVID-19, enrolled during active disease. The genes are TRBV6-5 and TRBJ2-7; 10 bases align to TRBD1. The sample consisted of peripheral blood. CDR3 nucleotides: TGTGCCAGCACGTCCCGGGACAGGGGATCGCAGTACTTC. Protein sequence: CASTSRDRGSQYF.